This is a list of T cell receptor beta chains from one sample in a study of T cells in Graves' hyperthyroidism and ophthalmopathy. From the multiplex PCR reads, TCRdb called clonotypes with MiXCR, one entry per CDR3 protein. The repertoire holds hundreds of thousands of distinct CDR3 sequences, with 14% as singletons. The material sequenced was blood. All receptors derive from a woman younger than 30 with Graves' hyperthyroidism. The CDR3 runs from the conserved cysteine through the conserved F or W. The D gene is left open where the match is weak. Not every row has a clone size; where given, it reads once, few, many or a size class.

abundance: -; j_gene: TRBJ2-1; v_gene: TRBV7-9; d_gene: -; len: 15; CDR3nt: TGCGCCAGCAGCCAAGATCCTGTCCCATACAATGAGCAGTTCTTC; CDR3aa: CASSQDPVPYNEQFF
abundance: few; j_gene: TRBJ1-2; v_gene: TRBV3-1; d_gene: -; len: 15; CDR3nt: TGTGCCAGCAGCCAAGATCCCGAGAGTAACTATGGCTACACCTTC; CDR3aa: CASSQDPESNYGYTF
abundance: many; j_gene: TRBJ2-1; v_gene: TRBV3-1; d_gene: TRBD1; len: 13; CDR3nt: TGTGCCAGCAGCTCCAGGGGGCTGGATGAGCAGTTCTTC; CDR3aa: CASSSRGLDEQFF
abundance: many; j_gene: TRBJ1-2; v_gene: TRBV20-1; d_gene: -; len: 20; CDR3nt: TGCAGTGCCAAGGCCGGCGTTTTACGCCAGGTGAGGGAAGACCTCTATGGCTACACCTTC; CDR3aa: CSAKAGVLRQVREDLYGYTF
abundance: -; j_gene: TRBJ2-3; v_gene: TRBV4-3; d_gene: -; len: 17; CDR3nt: TGCGCCAGCAGCCAAGGCCCCTTCGGGTCGCGCACAGATACGCAGTATTTT; CDR3aa: CASSQGPFGSRTDTQYF
abundance: few; j_gene: TRBJ2-1; v_gene: TRBV4-3; d_gene: -; len: 16; CDR3nt: TGCGCCAGCAGCCAGTATGCCGGGAATCCAATCAGTGAGCAGTTCTTC; CDR3aa: CASSQYAGNPISEQFF
abundance: many; j_gene: TRBJ1-1; v_gene: TRBV20-1; d_gene: TRBD1; len: 16; CDR3nt: TGCAGTGCTAGACCCCCCCAGACAGGGATGAACACTGAAGCTTTCTTT; CDR3aa: CSARPPQTGMNTEAFF
abundance: many; j_gene: TRBJ1-2; v_gene: TRBV11-3; d_gene: -; len: 13; CDR3nt: TGTGCCAGCAGCGCAGGCGGCAGCTATGGCTACACCTTC; CDR3aa: CASSAGGSYGYTF
abundance: -; j_gene: TRBJ1-4; v_gene: TRBV14; d_gene: -; len: 12; CDR3nt: TGTGCCAGCAGCACGCAGGGATTAAAACTGTTTTTT; CDR3aa: CASSTQGLKLFF
abundance: many; j_gene: TRBJ2-7; v_gene: TRBV28; d_gene: -; len: 14; CDR3nt: TGTGCCAGCAGTTTGGAGACAGAAGACTACGAGCAGTACTTC; CDR3aa: CASSLETEDYEQYF
abundance: -; j_gene: TRBJ2-1; v_gene: TRBV27; d_gene: TRBD2; len: 17; CDR3nt: TGTGCCAGCAGTTTATCCGGGACTAGCGGGAGGCCAAGTGAGCAGTTCTTC; CDR3aa: CASSLSGTSGRPSEQFF
abundance: few; j_gene: TRBJ1-5; v_gene: TRBV19; d_gene: -; len: 14; CDR3nt: TGTGCCACCCTACCCTCAGGCGGCAATCAGCCCCAGCATTTT; CDR3aa: CATLPSGGNQPQHF
abundance: many; j_gene: TRBJ2-5; v_gene: TRBV28; d_gene: TRBD2; len: 13; CDR3nt: TGTGCCAGCAGCCCAGCGGGAGGCGAGACCCAGTACTTC; CDR3aa: CASSPAGGETQYF
abundance: many; j_gene: TRBJ2-1; v_gene: TRBV4-1; d_gene: TRBD2; len: 17; CDR3nt: TGCGCCAGCAGCCAAGGAGAGCGGGAGGCCTCCTACAATGAGCAGTTCTTC; CDR3aa: CASSQGEREASYNEQFF
abundance: many; j_gene: TRBJ2-7; v_gene: TRBV30; d_gene: -; len: 13; CDR3nt: TGTGCCTGGAGCCGTGACGGGTTCTACGAGCAGTACTTC; CDR3aa: CAWSRDGFYEQYF
abundance: -; j_gene: TRBJ1-5; v_gene: TRBV12-5; d_gene: -; len: 12; CDR3nt: TGTGCTAGTGGTCCTCAAGATCAGCCCCAGCATTTT; CDR3aa: CASGPQDQPQHF
abundance: -; j_gene: TRBJ1-1; v_gene: TRBV2; d_gene: -; len: 14; CDR3nt: TGTGCCAGCAGAATGACGGGGGTGAACACTGAAGCTTTCTTT; CDR3aa: CASRMTGVNTEAFF
abundance: few; j_gene: TRBJ2-7; v_gene: TRBV6-1; d_gene: -; len: 12; CDR3nt: TGTGCCAGCTTCCAGGACTCCTACGAGCAGTACTTC; CDR3aa: CASFQDSYEQYF
abundance: many; j_gene: TRBJ2-3; v_gene: TRBV12-3/TRBV12-4; d_gene: TRBD2; len: 18; CDR3nt: TGTGCCAGCAGTTTATCGACTAGCGGGAGGGCGAGCACAGATACGCAGTATTTT; CDR3aa: CASSLSTSGRASTDTQYF
abundance: -; j_gene: TRBJ2-5; v_gene: TRBV25-1; d_gene: -; len: 13; CDR3nt: TGTGCCAGCAGTGAAGGGCGGGCCAGGACCCGGTTCTTC; CDR3aa: CASSEGRARTRFF
abundance: many; j_gene: TRBJ1-1; v_gene: TRBV7-8; d_gene: TRBD1; len: 14; CDR3nt: TGTGCCAGCAGTTGGGACAGCAAGAACACTGAAGCTTTCTTT; CDR3aa: CASSWDSKNTEAFF
abundance: -; j_gene: TRBJ2-3; v_gene: TRBV28; d_gene: -; len: 13; CDR3nt: TGTGCCAGCAGTCCTCTTTATACAGGGAGTGAGTATTTT; CDR3aa: CASSPLYTGSEYF
abundance: many; j_gene: TRBJ2-1; v_gene: TRBV12-3/TRBV12-4; d_gene: TRBD2; len: 18; CDR3nt: TGTGCCAGCAGTTCTGTCTGGTCCCGCGCGGGAGTGTACAATGAGCAGTTCTTC; CDR3aa: CASSSVWSRAGVYNEQFF
abundance: few; j_gene: TRBJ2-1; v_gene: TRBV5-8; d_gene: -; len: 17; CDR3nt: TGTGCCAGCAGCCAGGGACACACTTTTGACTCCTACAATGAGCAGTTCTTC; CDR3aa: CASSQGHTFDSYNEQFF
abundance: few; j_gene: TRBJ2-1; v_gene: TRBV19; d_gene: TRBD2; len: 15; CDR3nt: TGTGCCAGTAGTATATCGGTCGGGAGGTACAATGAGCAGTTCTTC; CDR3aa: CASSISVGRYNEQFF
abundance: few; j_gene: TRBJ2-4; v_gene: TRBV30; d_gene: -; len: 16; CDR3nt: TGTGCCTGGAGTCGACCAGGGGATGCAGCCAAAAACATTCAGTACTTC; CDR3aa: CAWSRPGDAAKNIQYF
abundance: few; j_gene: TRBJ2-7; v_gene: TRBV29-1; d_gene: -; len: 14; CDR3nt: TGCAGCGTTGAAGTTCGCGGAAAGTCCTACGAGCAGTACTTC; CDR3aa: CSVEVRGKSYEQYF
abundance: many; j_gene: TRBJ1-5; v_gene: TRBV18; d_gene: -; len: 16; CDR3nt: TGTGCCAGCTCCTTCGCCCCCCGAGCGAGCAATCAGCCCCAGCATTTT; CDR3aa: CASSFAPRASNQPQHF
abundance: -; j_gene: TRBJ1-3; v_gene: TRBV7-2; d_gene: -; len: 15; CDR3nt: TGTGCCAGCAGCTTAGTCAGTAGGGCTGGAAACACCATATATTTT; CDR3aa: CASSLVSRAGNTIYF
abundance: many; j_gene: TRBJ2-1; v_gene: TRBV6-2/TRBV6-3; d_gene: TRBD2; len: 18; CDR3nt: TGTGCCAGCATCAGACCGGGACTAGCGGGAGGTGCAGACAATGAGCAGTTCTTC; CDR3aa: CASIRPGLAGGADNEQFF
abundance: -; j_gene: TRBJ2-7; v_gene: TRBV6-2/TRBV6-3; d_gene: TRBD1; len: 16; CDR3nt: TGTGCCAGCAGTCCCCGAGGACAGGGGGTATTCTACGAGCAGTACTTC; CDR3aa: CASSPRGQGVFYEQYF
abundance: many; j_gene: TRBJ2-1; v_gene: TRBV20-1; d_gene: TRBD2; len: 15; CDR3nt: TGCAGTGCTACCTCTACTAGCGGGAAAAATTATGAGCAGTTCTTC; CDR3aa: CSATSTSGKNYEQFF
abundance: many; j_gene: TRBJ2-5; v_gene: TRBV7-2; d_gene: -; len: 13; CDR3nt: TGTGCCAGCAGCTTCCCCGGTCGAGAGACCCAGTACTTC; CDR3aa: CASSFPGRETQYF
abundance: many; j_gene: TRBJ2-1; v_gene: TRBV18; d_gene: -; len: 13; CDR3nt: TGTGCCAGCTCACCATATTTGGGCAATGAGCAGTTCTTC; CDR3aa: CASSPYLGNEQFF
abundance: few; j_gene: TRBJ2-7; v_gene: TRBV4-3; d_gene: -; len: 14; CDR3nt: TGCGCCAGCAGCCTTGAACCAGAATCCTACGAGCAGTACTTC; CDR3aa: CASSLEPESYEQYF
abundance: many; j_gene: TRBJ2-7; v_gene: TRBV29-1; d_gene: -; len: 12; CDR3nt: TGCAGCGTTGTCGGGGTCACCCACGAGCAGTACTTC; CDR3aa: CSVVGVTHEQYF
abundance: many; j_gene: TRBJ2-1; v_gene: TRBV3-1; d_gene: TRBD2; len: 17; CDR3nt: TGTGCCAGCAGCCAAGGTTCGACTAGCGGAGGAGGCAATGAGCAGTTCTTC; CDR3aa: CASSQGSTSGGGNEQFF
abundance: many; j_gene: TRBJ2-7; v_gene: TRBV28; d_gene: -; len: 12; CDR3nt: TGTGCCAGCAGCGCTACTCGCTACGAGCAGTACTTC; CDR3aa: CASSATRYEQYF
abundance: few; j_gene: TRBJ1-1; v_gene: TRBV4-1; d_gene: -; len: 15; CDR3nt: TGCGCCAGCAGCCAAGTTCCGGGGGAGGCGACTGAAGCTTTCTTT; CDR3aa: CASSQVPGEATEAFF
abundance: few; j_gene: TRBJ1-5; v_gene: TRBV5-5; d_gene: -; len: 15; CDR3nt: TGTGCCAGCAGCTGGATAGGGGATAGCAATCAGCCCCAGCATTTT; CDR3aa: CASSWIGDSNQPQHF
abundance: many; j_gene: TRBJ2-3; v_gene: TRBV28; d_gene: TRBD2; len: 20; CDR3nt: TGTGCCAGCAGTTTTTCCCCCCATCGGACTAGCGGAGGGGGCCCAGATACGCAGTATTTT; CDR3aa: CASSFSPHRTSGGGPDTQYF
abundance: few; j_gene: TRBJ2-4; v_gene: TRBV29-1; d_gene: -; len: 16; CDR3nt: TGCAGCGTTGAAGAGTTATTTCGTGGGATCGGAAACATTCAGTACTTC; CDR3aa: CSVEELFRGIGNIQYF
abundance: many; j_gene: TRBJ2-7; v_gene: TRBV11-3; d_gene: -; len: 14; CDR3nt: TGTGCCAGCAGCTCTGGACTGCTTGCCTACGAGCAGTACTTC; CDR3aa: CASSSGLLAYEQYF
abundance: -; j_gene: TRBJ2-7; v_gene: TRBV20-1; d_gene: TRBD1; len: 14; CDR3nt: TGCAGTGCTAGAGATTGGGGACAGGGCTACGAGCAGTACTTC; CDR3aa: CSARDWGQGYEQYF